This entry is about one T cell receptor beta chain. What it recognizes is unknown. The record originates from a study of blood T cells in healthy people across ages. Broader study findings: Donor CMV status was unknown, possibly confounding expanded clonotype changes. Diversity of TCR beta per million T cells declined in a roughly linear way with age. Unsorted PBMCs blocked a conclusive comparison of naive and antigen-experienced cells.

Primed by a sample-barcoded 5' primer and a J-beta primer mix, a second PCR proceeded for about 6 to 11 cycles. Every single cDNA molecule received a tag from a template-switch adaptor with 12 random nucleotides. TCRdb passed the 5' RACE reads through MiXCR, listing each CDR3 protein once. Of some 670,000 distinct CDR3 sequences in the sample, 52% were seen once. V lost 2 bases and J lost 8; bases outside the gene matches: 13. There are 18 residues in the CDR3. Germline-derived CDR1 and CDR2 are SGHTA and FQGNSA. The source material was blood. The chain combines TRBV7-2 with TRBJ2-1, with 12 nucleotides matching TRBD2. This TCR was sampled from a woman of 80 years or more in good health. The CDR3, as DNA: TGTGCCAGCAGCTTAATGCCTAGCGGGGGGGCCATGTCGTATGAGCAGTTCTTC. This translates into CASSLMPSGGAMSYEQFF.